This is a list of T cell receptor beta chains from one sample in a study of shared clonotypes between healthy human individuals. Sequencing used immunoSEQ multiplex PCR; TCRdb keeps in-frame clones, though not all of them. This sample carries roughly 720,000 clones, roughly 87% of them seen once, and the ten largest clones take 30% to 40%. The sequenced material came from memory CD8+ T cells from PBMCs. Source of these receptors: a young man in good health. Some clones in this sample may be carry-over from other donors' samples. Both conserved end residues are part of each CDR3. D genes are given only for firm matches. Clone size is given for some rows only: seen once, a few or many times, or a class if the clone is expanded.

.	.	TRBJ2-3	TRBV11-2	TGTGCCAGCAGCCCGCGGCGAGGGCCAGACACAGATACGCAGTATTTT	CASSPRRGPDTDTQYF
.	.	TRBJ1-3	TRBV6-4	TGTGCCAGCAGTGACTCCACAGTCCCTCGAGGAGGAAACACCATATATTTT	CASSDSTVPRGGNTIYF
TRBD1	.	TRBJ1-4	TRBV5-1	TGCGCCAGCAGCGGTACCGGGACAGGGGTCACCTCAAATGAAAAACTGTTTTTT	CASSGTGTGVTSNEKLFF
TRBD2	.	TRBJ2-1	TRBV19	TGTGCCAGTAGTATCGTCGCGGGAGTAACGAATGAGCAGTTCTTC	CASSIVAGVTNEQFF
TRBD2	.	TRBJ2-1	TRBV4-3	TGCGCCAGCAGCCAAGATCCAGGCGCTAGCGGAGGCCCAAGCTCCTACAATGAGCAGTTCTTC	CASSQDPGASGGPSSYNEQFF
.	once	TRBJ1-2	TRBV5-4	TGTGCCAGCAGCTGGCACAGGGAGATTAACTATGGCTACACCTTC	CASSWHREINYGYTF
TRBD2	.	TRBJ2-1	TRBV28	TGTGCCAGCAGTTTATTGAGACTAGCGGGGGCCGGGAGGTTCTTC	CASSLLRLAGAGRFF
TRBD2	.	TRBJ2-7	TRBV27	TGTGCCAGCAGTTTGGGACTAGCGGGAGTCTACGAGCAGTACTTC	CASSLGLAGVYEQYF
.	.	TRBJ1-2	TRBV7-9	TGTGCCAGCAGCCAAGGACATCCCATCTATGGCTACACCTTC	CASSQGHPIYGYTF
TRBD2	once	TRBJ2-2	TRBV9	TGTGCCAGCAGCGAAGAGGGAGGGATCACCGGGGAGCTGTTTTTT	CASSEEGGITGELFF
TRBD2	.	TRBJ2-5	TRBV19	TGTGCCAGTAGTGTGAGACTAGCTCTAACAGAGACCCAGTACTTC	CASSVRLALTETQYF
TRBD2	.	TRBJ2-1	TRBV28	TGTGCCAGCAGTTCGGGACTAGCGGGAGGCTACAATGAGCAGTTCTTC	CASSSGLAGGYNEQFF
.	.	TRBJ1-1	TRBV6-1	TGTGCCAGCTGCGAAGGACCTGAAGCTTTCTTT	CASCEGPEAFF
TRBD1	.	TRBJ2-7	TRBV9	TGTGCCAGCAGCGTAGGTGGGACAGGGGGCCACGAGCAGTACTTC	CASSVGGTGGHEQYF
TRBD2	.	TRBJ2-4	TRBV9	TGTGCCAGCAGCGACGGGGGGGCCCCAGAAAACATTCAGTACTTC	CASSDGGAPENIQYF
.	.	TRBJ2-2	TRBV19	TGTGCCAGTAGCAACACTCTTAGGAGCACCGGGGAGCTGTTTTTT	CASSNTLRSTGELFF
TRBD2	.	TRBJ2-7	TRBV6-5	TGTGCCAGCAGTTACTCTAGCGGGAGGGTCACCTACGAGCAGTACTTC	CASSYSSGRVTYEQYF
.	.	TRBJ2-7	TRBV7-8	TGTGCCAGCAGCTTCTGGGATCCCCAAAACGAGCAGTACTTC	CASSFWDPQNEQYF
TRBD2	.	TRBJ2-1	TRBV13	TGTGCCAGCAGCCCTGCAAAACTAGCGGGGGCATACAATGAGCAGTTCTTC	CASSPAKLAGAYNEQFF
.	.	TRBJ1-5	TRBV11-2	TGTGCCAGCAGCCTGTGGCCGGGAGGGGGTCAGCCCCAGCATTTT	CASSLWPGGGQPQHF
.	.	TRBJ2-1	TRBV7-9	TGTGCCAGCAGAATGGGGCACAATGAGCAGTTCTTC	CASRMGHNEQFF
.	.	TRBJ2-7	TRBV27	TGTGCCAGCAGAACCCGCGGGACAGCATCCTACGAGCAGTACTTC	CASRTRGTASYEQYF
.	once	TRBJ2-2	TRBV7-2	TGTGCCAGCAGCTACCGACTGAGCACCGGGGAGCTGTTTTTT	CASSYRLSTGELFF
TRBD2	.	TRBJ2-7	TRBV2	TGTGCCAGCAGTGTTTTAGCGGGAGGGGGGCCCTACGAGCAGTACTTC	CASSVLAGGGPYEQYF
.	.	TRBJ1-1	TRBV10-3	TGTGCCATCAGTGAGGGGGGGGCAGGGCCGTTCTTT	CAISEGGAGPFF
TRBD2	.	TRBJ2-1	TRBV4-1	TGCGCCAGCAGCTACCGAAGCGGGAGGGCCGAGAATGAGCAGTTCTTC	CASSYRSGRAENEQFF
.	.	TRBJ2-6	TRBV2	TGTGCCAGCAGTGAGGGTAGTGCCAACGTCCTGACTTTC	CASSEGSANVLTF
.	.	TRBJ1-1	TRBV11-2	TGTGCCAGCAGCTTTAACTCCGGGACGGAGAACACTGAAGCTTTCTTT	CASSFNSGTENTEAFF
.	.	TRBJ2-7	TRBV4-1	TGCGCCAGCAGCCAAGATCTTGGGGGGAGCTCCTACGAGCAGTACTTC	CASSQDLGGSSYEQYF
.	.	TRBJ2-1	TRBV6-1	TGTGCCAGCAGTGAAGCGCTTGGCTGGGGGGGGGCCTCCTACAATGAGCAGTTCTTC	CASSEALGWGGASYNEQFF
.	.	TRBJ2-7	TRBV9	TGTGCCAGCAGCGCCCGTTCGGCCGGGGAGTACGAGCAGTACTTC	CASSARSAGEYEQYF
.	.	TRBJ2-1	TRBV14	TGTGCCAGCAGCCAAGCCCGGGAGCCTAGTTCAACGTCCCTCTCCAATGAGCAGTTCTTC	CASSQAREPSSTSLSNEQFF
.	.	TRBJ2-2	TRBV19	TGTGCCAGTAGTATATTCGACCAACCTCCCATGGAGCTGTTTTTT	CASSIFDQPPMELFF
.	.	TRBJ2-1	TRBV25-1	TGTGCCAGCACCGGGACATACGAGTATTCCTACAATGAGCAGTTCTTC	CASTGTYEYSYNEQFF
TRBD2	.	TRBJ2-3	TRBV10-3	TGTGCCATCAGAGATGGGACTAGCGGGAGTACAGATACGCAGTATTTT	CAIRDGTSGSTDTQYF
.	.	TRBJ2-3	TRBV5-6	TGTGCCAGCATCCCCTTCTACACGGGACCCACAGATACGCAGTATTTT	CASIPFYTGPTDTQYF
TRBD2	.	TRBJ2-5	TRBV28	TGTGCCATCAAAGTAGCGGGAGTAACATCTAGGGAGACCCAGTACTTC	CAIKVAGVTSRETQYF
.	.	TRBJ1-1	TRBV5-4	TGTGCCAGCAGCTTGGACACCCTCTCGACGAGCTTCCTCATGAACACTGAAGCTTTCTTT	CASSLDTLSTSFLMNTEAFF
TRBD2	.	TRBJ2-3	TRBV4-2	TGTGCCAGCAGCCTCGGGACTAGCGGGAGTAGGGATACGCAGTATTTT	CASSLGTSGSRDTQYF
.	once	TRBJ2-6	TRBV25-1	TGTGCCAGCAGTGAACGCGGGGACTCTGGGGCCAACGTCCTGACTTTC	CASSERGDSGANVLTF
.	once	TRBJ2-7	TRBV5-6	TGTGCCAGCAGGTGGAGAGGGGGATCCTACGAGCAGTACTTC	CASRWRGGSYEQYF
.	.	TRBJ2-7	TRBV13	TGTGCCAGCAGCTCCGGGGACGGCTACTACGAGCAGTACTTC	CASSSGDGYYEQYF
TRBD2	.	TRBJ2-6	TRBV27	TGTGCCAGCAGTTCGGGACTAGCGGGAGTTTTTGGGGCCAACGTCCTGACTTTC	CASSSGLAGVFGANVLTF
.	.	TRBJ1-4	TRBV7-9	TGTGCCAGCAGCTTAGGTTCGGGTTTTAATGAAAAACTGTTTTTT	CASSLGSGFNEKLFF
.	.	TRBJ2-7	TRBV28	TGTGCCAGCAGTTTATATGTCGGGGCTGAGGGCTACGAGCAGTACTTC	CASSLYVGAEGYEQYF
.	.	TRBJ2-5	TRBV11-2	TGTGCCAGCAGCTTAGAGACCACACGGCGGGAGACCCAGTACTTC	CASSLETTRRETQYF
.	.	TRBJ1-5	TRBV4-1	TGCGCCAGCAGCCCCAGTACAGGGTATAGCAATCAGCCCCAGCATTTT	CASSPSTGYSNQPQHF
TRBD1	.	TRBJ2-7	TRBV19	TGTGCCAGTAGTATCGGCTCGACAGGGATGTACGAGCAGTACTTC	CASSIGSTGMYEQYF
TRBD1	.	TRBJ2-7	TRBV28	TGTGCCAGCAGGTACGGGACAGCAATAGACTTC	CASRYGTAIDF
TRBD2	once	TRBJ2-7	TRBV19	TGTGCCAGTAGACTAGCGGGGAACTCCTACGAGCAGTACTTC	CASRLAGNSYEQYF
.	.	TRBJ1-6	TRBV4-3	TGCGCCAGCAGCCAAGATTGGGGATCACCCCTCCACTTT	CASSQDWGSPLHF